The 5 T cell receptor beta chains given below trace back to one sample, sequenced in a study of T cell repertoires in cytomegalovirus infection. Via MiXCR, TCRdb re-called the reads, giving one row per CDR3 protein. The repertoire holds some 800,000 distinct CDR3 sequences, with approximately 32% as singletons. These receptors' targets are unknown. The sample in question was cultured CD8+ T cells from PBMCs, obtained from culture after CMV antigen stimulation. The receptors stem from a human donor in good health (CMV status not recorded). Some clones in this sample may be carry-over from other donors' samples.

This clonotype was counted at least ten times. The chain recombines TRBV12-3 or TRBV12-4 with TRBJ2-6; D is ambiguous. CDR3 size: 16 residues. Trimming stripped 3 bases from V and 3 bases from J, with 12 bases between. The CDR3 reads CASSFPIWDGANVLTF. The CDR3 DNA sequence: TGTGCCAGCAGTTTTCCCATTTGGGATGGGGCCAACGTCCTGACTTTC.

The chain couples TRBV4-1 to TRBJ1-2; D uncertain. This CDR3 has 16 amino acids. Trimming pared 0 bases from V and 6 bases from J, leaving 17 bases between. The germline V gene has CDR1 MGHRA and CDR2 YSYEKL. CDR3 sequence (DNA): TGCGCCAGCAGCCAAGAGTGGGTTGACGGGCGAGATGGCTACACCTTC. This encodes CASSQEWVDGRDGYTF.

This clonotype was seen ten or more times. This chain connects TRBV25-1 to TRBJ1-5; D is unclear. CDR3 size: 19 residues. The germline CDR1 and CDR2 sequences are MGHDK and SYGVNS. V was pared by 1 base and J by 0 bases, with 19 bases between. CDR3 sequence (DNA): TGTGCCAGCAGTGAATCCCATCCGGAGGGAGGGTCTAGCAATCAGCCCCAGCATTTT. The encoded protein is CASSESHPEGGSSNQPQHF.

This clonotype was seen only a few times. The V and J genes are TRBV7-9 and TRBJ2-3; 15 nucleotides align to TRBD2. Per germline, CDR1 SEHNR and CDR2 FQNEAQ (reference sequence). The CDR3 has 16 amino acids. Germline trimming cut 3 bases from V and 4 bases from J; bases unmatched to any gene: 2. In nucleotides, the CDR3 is TGTGCCAGCAGCTTCCGGACTAGCGGGGGGGCAGATACGCAGTATTTT. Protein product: CASSFRTSGGADTQYF. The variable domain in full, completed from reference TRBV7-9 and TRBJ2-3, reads DTGVSQNPRHKITKRGQNVTFRCDPISEHNRLYWYRQTLGQGPEFLTYFQNEAQLEKSRLLSDRFSAERPKGSFSTLEIQRTEQGDSAMYLCASSFRTSGGADTQYFGPGTRLTVL.

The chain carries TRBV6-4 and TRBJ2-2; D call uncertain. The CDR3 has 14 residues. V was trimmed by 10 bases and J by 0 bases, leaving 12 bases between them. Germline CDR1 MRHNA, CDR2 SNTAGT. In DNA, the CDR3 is TGTGCCACCTCGATCCATCCGAACACCGGGGAGCTGTTTTTT. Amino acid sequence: CATSIHPNTGELFF.